One sample yielded the 32 T cell receptor beta chains listed below, sequenced in a study of OX40 agonist ivuxolimab in advanced cancers. The method behind the library was the immunoSEQ multiplex PCR assay. In TCRdb, the immuneACCESS table is reduced to in-frame sequences with V and J assigned. These tables do not hold every clone; where another copy was compared, an unresolved V gene accounts for under half, and the others remain unexplained. The sample table shows under 80,000 clones, and around 85% are seen once. The ten largest account for 4% of the sample. This specimen was CD4+ or CD8+ T cells sorted from blood, taken in a trial of the OX40 agonist ivuxolimab. Source of these receptors: an adult with an advanced solid tumor such as melanoma, head and neck, liver or kidney cancer.

V and J are TRBV10-2 and TRBJ2-5, with D maybe TRBD2 (6 bases). The CDR3 spans 14 residues. Germline lookup yields CDR1 WSHSY and CDR2 SAAADI. The CDR3 here is CAKMAGTFQETQYF. CDR3 bases: TGCGCTAAGATGGCGGGAACCTTCCAAGAGACCCAGTACTTC.

The chain employs TRBV7-9 and TRBJ1-1; TRBD1 aligns across 10 bases. Germline assignment: CDR1 SEHNR and CDR2 FQNEAQ (reference sequence). V shed 1 base and J 1 base; nucleotides not matched to a gene: 3. The CDR3 spans 16 residues. The CDR3 sequence is CASSLGDRGRNTEAFF. As DNA, the CDR3 is TGTGCCAGCAGCTTAGGGGACAGGGGTCGGAACACTGAAGCTTTCTTT.

V is TRBV4-2 and J is TRBJ1-2, with a tentative D call TRBD1 (5 bases). Germline V gene data show CDR1 as LGHNA and CDR2 as YNFKEQ. Trimming cost V 1 base and J 4 bases, with 7 bases left between them. The CDR3 is made up of 13 amino acids. CDR3 loop: CASSQGQTYGYTF. DNA for the CDR3: TGTGCCAGCAGCCAAGGACAGACCTATGGCTACACCTTC.

This chain connects TRBV15 to TRBJ1-5, with D perhaps TRBD1 (5 bases). Per the germline V gene, CDR1 is LNHNV and CDR2 is YYDKDF (reference sequence). V was shortened by 0 bases and J by 10 bases, with 16 bases between the two germline ends. The CDR3 has 15 residues. CDR3 residues: CATSRDGTVGNPQHF. CDR3 bases: TGTGCCACCAGCAGAGACGGGACGGTGGGAAATCCCCAGCATTTT.

The chain joins TRBV9 to TRBJ2-2; D ambiguous. CDR3 size: 12 residues. V was trimmed by 5 bases and J by 3 bases, leaving 5 bases between them. Germline V gene sequence: CDR1 SGDLS, CDR2 YYNGEE. Here the CDR3 DNA reads TGTGCCAGCAGAACCGACACCGGGGAGCTGTTTTTT. Protein sequence: CASRTDTGELFF.

CDR3 sequence reads: CASSFAGLRGAYEQYF. For the CDR3, the DNA is TGTGCCAGCAGCTTTGCTGGTCTGCGGGGGGCCTACGAGCAGTACTTC. The rearrangement links TRBV5-4 to TRBJ2-7; TRBD2 aligns across 8 bases. Germline values: CDR1 SGHNT, CDR2 YYREEE (reference sequence). This CDR3 comprises 16 residues. V was clipped by 2 bases and J by 2 bases; unmatched bases: 9.

This chain uses TRBV15 with TRBJ1-2; D ambiguous. CDR1 is LNHNV, CDR2 YYDKDF, per germline (reference sequence). The CDR3 totals 15 residues. The ends were cut back, 2 bases at V and 1 base at J, with 11 bases in the middle. The CDR3 coding sequence is TGTGCCACCAGCAGAAATTTCGGTAATAACTATGGCTACACCTTC. Its protein is CATSRNFGNNYGYTF.

The rearrangement links TRBV30 to TRBJ1-5; unclear D gene. V lost 2 bases, J lost 9 bases, and 17 bases lay in between. Germline CDR1 and CDR2: GTSNPN and SVGIG (reference sequence). The CDR3 is 14 amino acids. For the CDR3, the DNA is TGTGCCTGGAGTCCACCCTCCCCTAGCTGGCCCCAGCATTTT. It is translated as CAWSPPSPSWPQHF.

The chain recombines TRBV7-9 with TRBJ2-1, with 10 bases lining up with TRBD1. CDR3 length: 14 amino acids. Germline CDR1 and CDR2: SEHNR and FQNEAQ (reference sequence). Trimming took 5 bases from V and 7 from J; bases not matched to a gene: 5. The CDR3 DNA reads TGTGCCAGCAGCATAGACAGGGGGCAGAATGAGCAGTTCTTC. Translation gives CASSIDRGQNEQFF.

The chain couples TRBV7-9 to TRBJ2-2; possible D gene TRBD2, 6 bases. Between the trimmed V and J ends, which lost 2 bases and 0 bases, there was a span of 10 bases. CDR1 is SEHNR, CDR2 FQNEAQ, per germline (reference sequence). CDR3 length: 16 residues. CDR3: CASSLRGAPNTGELFF. In DNA form, the CDR3 reads TGTGCCAGCAGCTTACGCGGGGCCCCGAACACCGGGGAGCTGTTTTTT.

The chain carries TRBV27 and TRBJ1-6, with D unresolved. Germline V lookup: CDR1 MNHEY, CDR2 SMNVEV (reference sequence). Trimming pared 5 bases from V and 4 bases from J, leaving 12 bases between. CDR3 length: 15 amino acids. The CDR3 nucleotides read TGTGCCAGCAGTCCCCGCGCATTGTATAATTCACCCCTCCACTTT. As protein: CASSPRALYNSPLHF.

The V gene is TRBV4-2, the J gene TRBJ2-3, with D perhaps given as TRBD1 or TRBD2 (6 bases each). The germline V and J ends were trimmed by 0 bases and 9 bases, with 19 bases remaining between them. There are 16 residues in the CDR3. CDR1 LGHNA and CDR2 YNFKEQ come from the germline V gene. The CDR3 here is CASSQEVPGAPRTQYF. The CDR3 DNA follows: TGTGCCAGCAGCCAAGAAGTCCCGGGGGCGCCCAGGACGCAGTATTTT.

This clone was seen a single time. The chain recombines TRBV5-8 with TRBJ1-5, with TRBD1 matching 10 bases. Germline lookup yields CDR1 SGHTS and CDR2 YDEGEE. The CDR3 is 17 residues long. Losses at the gene ends were 0 bases for V and 2 bases for J; bases not matched to a gene: 5. CDR3 DNA sequence: TGTGCCAGCAGCTTGGCAGCCGGGACAGGGGGCAATCAGCCCCAGCATTTT. Its protein product is CASSLAAGTGGNQPQHF.

Only one count was recorded for this clone. This chain links TRBV30 with TRBJ2-3; 8 positions agree with TRBD1. The CDR3 runs 13 residues. Per germline, CDR1 GTSNPN and CDR2 SVGIG (reference sequence). Losses at the gene ends were 1 base for V and 5 bases for J; bases not matched to a gene: 2. The CDR3 loop reads CAWSAGGLDTQYF. As DNA, the CDR3 is TGTGCCTGGAGTGCAGGGGGCTTAGATACGCAGTATTTT.

This rearrangement joins TRBV21-1 to TRBJ2-2; no check of the table's D call, TRBD2, against the DNA was made. TRBV21-1 is a recognized pseudogene. This CDR3 is 15 amino acids long. In DNA, the CDR3 is TGTGCCAGCAGCGAAGCGGGAGGGCCGGACGGGGAGCTGTTTTTT. As protein: CASSEAGGPDGELFF.

This clone was counted a single time. The chain has TRBV5-1 and TRBJ2-3, with no clear D. The length of the CDR3 is 17 residues. The germline V gene encodes CDR1 SGHRS and CDR2 YFSETQ. Trimming pared 2 bases from V and 3 bases from J, leaving 19 bases between. CDR3 nucleotide sequence: TGCGCCAGCAGCTTAAGTTTACGGGCAGAAAGGACAGATACGCAGTATTTT. It specifies CASSLSLRAERTDTQYF.

This chain links TRBV18 with TRBJ2-5, with a tentative D call TRBD1 (6 bases). CDR3 length: 14 amino acids. The germline gives CDR1 KGHSH, CDR2 LQKENI. V was clipped by 3 bases and J by 5 bases, with 13 bases between them. DNA of the CDR3: TGTGCCAGCTCACCGCGGACTCAGGGGGAGACCCAGTACTTC. Translation gives CASSPRTQGETQYF.

V and J are TRBV5-6 and TRBJ2-7; D is perhaps TRBD1 (6 bases). Deletions cut 3 bases from V and 8 bases from J, with 9 bases between. The CDR3 sequence is 11 residues long. The germline V gene has CDR1 SGHDT and CDR2 YYEEEE. The CDR3 DNA follows: TGTGCCAGCAGCTACCGGGACAAGCAGTACTTC. Translation: CASSYRDKQYF. Full variable domain (missing parts from reference TRBV5-6 and TRBJ2-7): DAGVTQSPTHLIKTRGQQVTLRCSPKSGHDTVSWYQQALGQGPQFIFQYYEEEERQRGNFPDRFSGHQFPNYSSELNVNALLLGDSALYLCASSYRDKQYFGPGTRLTVT.

The chain couples TRBV5-6 to TRBJ2-1; D remains unclear. The CDR3 covers 16 residues. Trimming took 3 bases from V and 8 from J, leaving 21 bases between them. Germline values: CDR1 SGHDT, CDR2 YYEEEE. Here the CDR3 DNA reads TGTGCCAGCAGCTCGACCAGTACTCTCGATGTTTATGAGCAGTTCTTC. As protein: CASSSTSTLDVYEQFF. Using reference TRBV5-6 and TRBJ2-1 for the parts outside the CDR3, the full variable domain is DAGVTQSPTHLIKTRGQQVTLRCSPKSGHDTVSWYQQALGQGPQFIFQYYEEEERQRGNFPDRFSGHQFPNYSSELNVNALLLGDSALYLCASSSTSTLDVYEQFFGPGTRLTVL.

This clone came up many times. The rearrangement joins TRBV7-6 to TRBJ2-6; possibly TRBD1 or TRBD2 for D (6 bases each). Germline V gene data show CDR1 as SGHVS and CDR2 as FNYEAQ. The CDR3 has 19 residues. Trimming cost V 5 bases and J 2 bases, with 22 bases left between them. The DNA for the CDR3 is TGTGCCAGCAGCCCGAGGAGGGGACAACAACGAACTGGGGCCAACGTCCTGACTTTC. It codes for CASSPRRGQQRTGANVLTF.

The chain employs TRBV7-9 and TRBJ1-1, with D perhaps TRBD1 (6 bases). Trimming pared 7 bases from V and 2 bases from J, leaving 20 bases between. The CDR3 is 16 amino acids. Germline V lookup: CDR1 SEHNR, CDR2 FQNEAQ (reference sequence). The CDR3 protein is CASTFGTSRRNTEAFF. CDR3 in DNA: TGTGCCAGCACCTTTGGGACATCTAGGCGTAACACTGAAGCTTTCTTT.

V and J are TRBV5-1 and TRBJ2-1; TRBD2 agrees at 11 bases. The CDR3 extends over 18 amino acids. Germline loops: CDR1 SGHRS, CDR2 YFSETQ. The ends lost 0 bases at V and 6 bases at J; junction bases unmatched: 11. The CDR3 sequence: CASSLAVGTSGITNEQFF. CDR3 bases: TGCGCCAGCAGCTTGGCCGTGGGGACTAGCGGAATCACCAATGAGCAGTTCTTC.

This CDR3 reads CASVKNTIYF. Here the CDR3 DNA reads TGTGCCAGCGTAAAAAACACCATATATTTT. The chain combines TRBV28 with TRBJ1-3, with D uncertain. Trimming left V 8 bases short and J 6 bases short, with 5 bases between. CDR3 length: 10 amino acids. Germline values: CDR1 MDHEN, CDR2 SYDVKM.

The DNA for the CDR3 is TGTGCCAGCTCACCGATAGGACAGGGGAACACTGAAGCTTTCTTT. Translating gives CASSPIGQGNTEAFF. The V call is TRBV18, the J call TRBJ1-1, with 8 bases aligning to TRBD1. The CDR3 runs to 15 residues. Germline V gene lookup returns CDR1 KGHSH and CDR2 LQKENI. V gave up 3 bases and J gave up 1 base; unmatched junction bases: 4.

Written as DNA, the CDR3 is TGTGCCAGCAGCTTGCCCCCCCCAGGGAGTGGCTACACCTTC. It specifies CASSLPPPGSGYTF. The chain joins TRBV5-8 to TRBJ1-2; D may be TRBD1 (5 bases). V lost 1 base, J lost 7 bases, and 14 bases lay in between. Germline CDR1 reads SGHTS; CDR2 reads YDEGEE. This CDR3 has 14 amino acids. The variable domain in full, completed from reference TRBV5-8 and TRBJ1-2, reads EAGVTQSPTHLIKTRGQQATLRCSPISGHTSVYWYQQALGLGLQFLLWYDEGEERNRGNFPPRFSGRQFPNYSSELNVNALELEDSALYLCASSLPPPGSGYTFGSGTRLTVV.

The chain links TRBV4-1 to TRBJ1-2; D is perhaps TRBD1 (6 bases). Germline lookup yields CDR1 MGHRA and CDR2 YSYEKL. The CDR3 is made up of 13 amino acids. The germline V and J ends were trimmed by 2 bases and 11 bases, with 15 bases remaining between them. This CDR3 reads CASSQTYRARYTF. The CDR3 DNA reads as TGCGCCAGCAGCCAAACCTACAGGGCCCGTTACACCTTC.

There are many counts of this clone. The genes are TRBV4-2 and TRBJ2-3; D may be TRBD1 or TRBD2 (5 bases each). V lost 3 bases and J 4 bases, leaving 8 bases between the germline ends. CDR1 LGHNA and CDR2 YNFKEQ come from the germline V gene. CDR3 size: 13 residues. The CDR3 coding sequence is TGTGCCAGCAGCCACCAGGGAGCAGATACGCAGTATTTT. Translating it yields CASSHQGADTQYF.

This chain joins TRBV4-3 and TRBJ2-3, with 9 bases lining up with TRBD1. Germline V gives CDR1 LGHNA, CDR2 YSLEER. V lost 0 bases to trimming and J lost 0 bases; unmatched junction nucleotides: 10. The CDR3 loop spans 19 amino acids. CDR3 nucleotides: TGCGCCAGCAGCCAAGAATGGGGGACAGGGTGGGGTAGCACAGATACGCAGTATTTT. This translates into CASSQEWGTGWGSTDTQYF.

The chain recombines TRBV30 with TRBJ1-5; D ambiguous. The CDR3 runs 14 residues. Between the trimmed V and J ends, which lost 0 bases and 3 bases, there was a span of 9 bases. Germline V gene sequence: CDR1 GTSNPN, CDR2 SVGIG (reference sequence). The CDR3 sequence is CAWSVRALNQPQHF. As DNA, the CDR3 is TGTGCCTGGAGTGTAAGGGCACTCAATCAGCCCCAGCATTTT.

The V call is TRBV5-6, the J call TRBJ2-1, with 9 bases fitting TRBD1. Per the germline V gene, CDR1 is SGHDT and CDR2 is YYEEEE. The junction had 9 bases not matched to a gene; V was cut back by 4 bases and J by 7 bases. This CDR3 has 15 residues. CDR3 in amino acids: CASSRRDRVLNEQFF. The CDR3 coding sequence is TGTGCCAGCAGCCGCCGGGACAGGGTCCTGAATGAGCAGTTCTTC.

This chain uses TRBV18 with TRBJ1-4; D is ambiguous. Germline CDR1 and CDR2: KGHSH and LQKENI. CDR3 length equals 13 residues. Trimming removed 4 bases from V and 8 bases from J, with 11 bases in between. DNA of the CDR3: TGTGCCAGCTCACAGGGCGTAGGAGAAAAACTGTTTTTT. This codes for CASSQGVGEKLFF.

V and J are TRBV4-1 and TRBJ1-5; D perhaps matches TRBD1 (5 bases). The V end was cut by 2 bases, the J end by 6 bases, with 17 bases between. Germline values: CDR1 MGHRA, CDR2 YSYEKL. The CDR3 sequence is 16 residues long. CDR3 sequence: CASSQTIARGPQPQHF. The DNA for the CDR3 is TGCGCCAGCAGCCAAACTATCGCGAGGGGCCCTCAGCCCCAGCATTTT.